This T cell receptor (beta chain) derives from a study of blood T cell repertoires in COVID-19. At the level of the study: Donors in the United States, Italy and Spain gave samples during acute or convalescent COVID-19.

Trimming shortened V by 4 bases and J by 4 bases, and 20 bases separated the two germline ends. The CDR3 consists of 17 residues. CDR1 and CDR2 (germline): MGHRA, YSYEKL. Sequencing was performed with immunoSEQ multiplex PCR; in TCRdb, only in-frame clones are kept and a portion is missing. This repertoire shows 250,000 to 400,000 clones, 87% found once; its top ten account for 1%. V gene TRBV4-1 combines with J gene TRBJ1-5, with TRBD1 as a possible D gene (6 bases). The receptor comes from a man aged 45 to 65 with active or convalescent COVID-19. The material sequenced was peripheral blood. The CDR3: CASSPTGTPGGNQPQHF. The CDR3 DNA sequence: TGCGCCAGCAGCCCAACTGGGACACCGGGAGGAAATCAGCCCCAGCATTTT.